This record concerns one TCR beta chain sequence. Its cognate antigen is unknown. Repertoires were generated with immunoSEQ multiplex PCR, while TCRdb's copy carries only in-frame clones and drops some. The sample includes 100,000 or so clones, 65% to 90% of them seen just once. This entry belongs to a study of T cell responses to AZD1222 COVID-19 vaccine. Whole-study results and caveats: Donors were largely white British and mainly female; clonal diversity was possibly underestimated.

The CDR3 contains 15 residues. Germline CDR1 reads SGHVS; CDR2 reads FQNEAQ. J was trimmed by 1 base and V by 5 bases; bases with no gene match: 7. The clonotype comes from an adult in good health. V and J are TRBV7-8 and TRBJ1-1; TRBD1 matches 7 bases. The input for sequencing was peripheral blood, taken on day 0 of AZD1222 vaccination. The DNA for the CDR3 is TGTGCCAGCAGCCGCGGGACAGCCGAGAACACTGAAGCTTTCTTT. Translating it yields CASSRGTAENTEAFF.